A single sample is the source of the 18 T cell receptor beta chains below, sequenced in a study of CD8 T cells in Susac syndrome. An amount of RNA that ranged from 0.5 to 1 ug was reverse transcribed with random hexamers. TCRdb fed the immunoSEQ multiplex PCR reads into MiXCR, producing one record per CDR3 protein. This sample has more than 100,000 distinct CDR3 sequences; 65% to 90% occur once, and the top ten carry roughly 0.5%. The sequencing sample was made of CD8+ T cells from PBMCs. These receptors were taken from a human donor with multiple sclerosis.

The chain uses TRBV19 and TRBJ2-7; maybe TRBD1 (5 bases). Trimming pared 4 bases from V and 4 bases from J, leaving 14 bases between. The CDR3 is made up of 14 amino acids. Germline CDR1 reads LNHDA; CDR2 reads SQIVND (reference sequence). CDR3 region: CASSTDIGLYEQYF. The CDR3 coding sequence is TGTGCCAGTAGTACGGACATCGGGCTTTACGAGCAGTACTTC.

The genes are TRBV20-1 and TRBJ2-1; D uncertain. CDR1 and CDR2 (germline): DFQATT, SNEGSKA (reference sequence). The ends were cut back, 3 bases at V and 0 bases at J, with 9 bases in the middle. CDR3 length: 14 residues. The CDR3 DNA sequence: TGCAGTGCTAGTTCCTTCCGCTCCTACAATGAGCAGTTCTTC. Its protein is CSASSFRSYNEQFF.

V gene TRBV6-5 combines with J gene TRBJ1-4, with 7 bases that match TRBD1. V dropped 5 bases and J dropped 4; count of bases not matched to a gene: 7. CDR1 and CDR2 from the germline V gene are MNHEY and SVGAGI. The CDR3 extends over 15 amino acids. The CDR3 sequence: CASSQGQTYNEKLFF. CDR3 sequence (DNA): TGTGCCAGCAGTCAGGGACAGACATATAATGAAAAACTGTTTTTT.

The chain uses TRBV7-3 and TRBJ2-2, with D possibly TRBD1 on 5 matching bases. The germline V and J ends were trimmed by 0 bases and 7 bases, with 12 bases remaining between them. The germline V gene encodes CDR1 SGHTA and CDR2 FQGTGA. The CDR3 is made up of 15 amino acids. CDR3: CASSLTAQGGGELFF. The CDR3 DNA follows: TGTGCCAGCAGCTTAACAGCCCAGGGTGGCGGGGAGCTGTTTTTT.

The J gene is TRBJ1-1, the V gene TRBV5-6, with TRBD1 identical over 9 bases. CDR1 and CDR2 from the germline V gene are SGHDT and YYEEEE. Losses at the gene ends were 5 bases for V and 10 bases for J; bases not matched to a gene: 15. The CDR3 loop spans 15 amino acids. In nucleotides, the CDR3 is TGTGCCAGCAGACAATACGCCGGGACAGGGACAGGAGCTTTCTTT. Its protein is CASRQYAGTGTGAFF. The full variable domain, completed using reference TRBV5-6 and TRBJ1-1, is DAGVTQSPTHLIKTRGQQVTLRCSPKSGHDTVSWYQQALGQGPQFIFQYYEEEERQRGNFPDRFSGHQFPNYSSELNVNALLLGDSALYLCASRQYAGTGTGAFFGQGTRLTVV.

This chain connects TRBV5-5 to TRBJ1-1, with D possibly TRBD1 on 5 matching bases. With 2 bases removed from V and 4 bases from J, the gap between germline ends came to 12 bases. CDR1 and CDR2 from the germline V gene are SGHKS and YYEKEE (reference sequence). The CDR3 has 14 residues. CDR3 DNA sequence: TGTGCCAGCAGCTTTGAGACAGTTCCCACTGAAGCTTTCTTT. Encoded protein: CASSFETVPTEAFF.

The chain joins TRBV5-5 to TRBJ1-5; unclear D gene. Trimming shortened V by 0 bases and J by 5 bases, and 6 bases separated the two germline ends. CDR1 is SGHKS, CDR2 YYEKEE, per germline (reference sequence). CDR3 length: 13 residues. CDR3 loop: CASSLDSYQPQHF. As DNA, the CDR3 is TGTGCCAGCAGCTTGGACAGTTATCAGCCCCAGCATTTT.

This clonotype was recorded a few times. The CDR3 is CASSLLAGYNEQFF. Here the CDR3 DNA reads TGTGCCAGCAGCTTGCTAGCGGGTTACAATGAGCAGTTCTTC. The V call is TRBV7-3, the J call TRBJ2-1, with 8 bases aligning to TRBD2. This CDR3 region has 14 residues. Germline V gives CDR1 SGHTA, CDR2 FQGTGA. V dropped 3 bases and J dropped 4; count of bases not matched to a gene: 2.

The chain has TRBV19 and TRBJ2-7, with D perhaps TRBD2 (6 bases). From germline, CDR1 is LNHDA and CDR2 SQIVND (reference sequence). The CDR3 has 14 amino acids. Trimming took off 5 bases at V and 1 base at J, with 12 bases between the two ends. The CDR3 nucleotides are TGTGCCAGTAGTGCAGCCGGGAGTTCCTACGAGCAGTACGTC. Translation: CASSAAGSSYEQYV.

The V and J genes are TRBV5-6 and TRBJ2-5; D may be TRBD2 (5 bases). Deletions cut 4 bases from V and 2 bases from J, with 12 bases between. There are 14 residues in the CDR3. Germline CDR1 and CDR2: SGHDT and YYEEEE. CDR3 protein: CASSLTPGQETQYF. CDR3 DNA: TGTGCCAGCAGCCTGACCCCGGGGCAAGAGACCCAGTACTTC.

This clonotype came up a few times. Written as DNA, the CDR3 is TGTGCCACCAGTGATTCCCTAGCGGGGACCTTACACAATGAGCAGTTCTTC. Its translation: CATSDSLAGTLHNEQFF. This rearrangement joins TRBV24-1 to TRBJ2-1; 9 nucleotides agree with TRBD2. Germline lookup yields CDR1 KGHDR and CDR2 SFDVKD. The CDR3 covers 17 residues. V shed 2 bases and J 5 bases; nucleotides not matched to a gene: 9.

The chain recombines TRBV29-1 with TRBJ1-3; no firm D call. From germline, CDR1 is SQVTM and CDR2 ANQGSEA. With 8 bases removed from V and 0 bases from J, the gap between germline ends came to 8 bases. This CDR3 is 12 amino acids long. Here the CDR3 DNA reads TGCAGCATGACAAGCTCTGGAAACACCATATATTTT. Amino acid sequence: CSMTSSGNTIYF.

This clonotype was detected only a few times. This chain connects TRBV30 to TRBJ1-3; D gene ambiguous. Germline V gene sequence: CDR1 GTSNPN, CDR2 SVGIG (reference sequence). The CDR3 is 13 amino acids. The V end lost 0 bases, the J end lost 2 bases, and 5 bases lay between the germline ends. CDR3 sequence (DNA): TGTGCCTGGAGTGTCCTCGCTGGAAACACCATATATTTT. Translation: CAWSVLAGNTIYF.

CDR3 in DNA: TGTGCCAGCAGTGCCACGGGACAGGGAGTTAGTAACTATGGCTACACCTTC. It encodes CASSATGQGVSNYGYTF. V is TRBV12-3 or TRBV12-4 and J is TRBJ1-2; TRBD1 matches 9 bases. The CDR3 totals 17 residues. V trimming: 5 bases; J trimming: 1 base; junction bases outside the gene matches: 11.

The chain carries TRBV27 and TRBJ2-1, with 8 bases lining up with TRBD2. This CDR3 is 15 amino acids long. Looked up from germline, CDR1 is MNHEY and CDR2 is SMNVEV (reference sequence). J was trimmed by 8 bases and V by 0 bases; bases with no gene match: 6. CDR3 in DNA: TGTGCCAGCAGTTTATCAGCGGGAGTTGGCTATGAGCAGTTCTTC. It specifies CASSLSAGVGYEQFF.

This chain joins TRBV15 and TRBJ2-7; the D gene is possibly TRBD1 (6 bases). The CDR3 spans 16 residues. CDR1 is LNHNV, CDR2 YYDKDF, per germline (reference sequence). V was pared by 0 bases and J by 3 bases, with 15 bases between. This CDR3 is CATSRDGQPGVYEQYF. For the CDR3, the DNA is TGTGCCACCAGCAGAGATGGACAGCCAGGCGTCTACGAGCAGTACTTC.

This rearrangement joins TRBV6-5 to TRBJ2-6; TRBD1 matches at 7 bases. After removal of 4 bases from V and 0 bases from J, the junction contained 15 bases not matched to a gene. Germline V gene lookup returns CDR1 MNHEY and CDR2 SVGAGI. This CDR3 region has 20 residues. Here the CDR3 DNA reads TGTGCCAGCAGTTCGCGGTGGACAGGCTGGACTTTCTCTGGGGCCAACGTCCTGACTTTC. This codes for CASSSRWTGWTFSGANVLTF.

This clonotype was picked up one time. The CDR3 reads CASSDTPLGGNGYTF. DNA for the CDR3: TGTGCCAGCAGTGACACCCCCCTGGGGGGGAATGGCTACACCTTC. The chain joins TRBV6-4 to TRBJ1-2, with a possible D match to TRBD1 (5 bases). V lost 2 bases to trimming and J lost 6 bases, with 16 bases between them. Germline V gives CDR1 MRHNA, CDR2 SNTAGT. The CDR3 loop spans 15 amino acids.